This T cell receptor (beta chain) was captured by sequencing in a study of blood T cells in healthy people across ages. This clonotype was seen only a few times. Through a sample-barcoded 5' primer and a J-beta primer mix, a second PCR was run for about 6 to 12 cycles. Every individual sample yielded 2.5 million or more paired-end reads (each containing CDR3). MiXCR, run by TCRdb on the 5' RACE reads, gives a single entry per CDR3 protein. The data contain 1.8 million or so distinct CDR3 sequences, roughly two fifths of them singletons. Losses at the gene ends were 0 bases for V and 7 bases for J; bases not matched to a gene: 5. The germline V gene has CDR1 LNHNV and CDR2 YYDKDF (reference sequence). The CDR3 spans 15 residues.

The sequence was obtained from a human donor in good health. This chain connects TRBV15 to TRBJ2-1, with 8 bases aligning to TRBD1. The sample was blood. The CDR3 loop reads CATSRDRGQGNEQFF. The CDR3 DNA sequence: TGTGCCACCAGCAGAGACAGGGGGCAAGGGAATGAGCAGTTCTTC.